The 17 T cell receptor beta chains in this list originate from one sample, sequenced in a study of neurological immune-mediated disorders. One entry per CDR3 protein results from TCRdb running MiXCR on the 5' RACE reads. The table lists 55,000 to 65,000 distinct CDR3 sequences, less than 4% of them singletons. Specimen: PBMCs. The receptors derive from a woman aged 50 to 60 with multiple sclerosis.

This clonotype was picked up many times. This chain connects TRBV20-1 to TRBJ2-5; TRBD1 agrees at 9 bases. Germline trimming cut 0 bases from V and 5 bases from J; bases unmatched to any gene: 10. The CDR3 extends over 16 amino acids. Germline loops: CDR1 DFQATT, CDR2 SNEGSKA (reference sequence). In DNA form, the CDR3 reads TGCAGTGCTAGAGATCAGGGACAGGGTTGGCCGGAGACCCAGTACTTC. It encodes CSARDQGQGWPETQYF.

This clonotype was counted many times. The CDR3 DNA is TGCGCCAGCAGCTTGGCAGGGATGAACACTGAAGCTTTCTTT. Translation: CASSLAGMNTEAFF. V usage is TRBV5-1 and J usage is TRBJ1-1; possibly TRBD1 for D (5 bases). This CDR3 is built from 14 residues. V dropped 0 bases and J dropped 0 bases, with 6 bases sitting between them. The germline CDR1 and CDR2 sequences are SGHRS and YFSETQ.

The chain recombines TRBV11-2 with TRBJ2-2, with TRBD2 matching over 14 bases. Germline V gene sequence: CDR1 SGHAT, CDR2 FQNNGV. J was trimmed by 0 bases and V by 5 bases; bases with no gene match: 8. The CDR3 extends over 19 amino acids. The CDR3 DNA sequence: TGTGCCAGCAGCCCTGGACTAGCGGGGGGAATCGCGAACACCGGGGAGCTGTTTTTT. Its protein is CASSPGLAGGIANTGELFF.

This clonotype has ten or more counts. Relative to the germline gene, one junction end is altered; a read error may explain this. The V gene is TRBV7-3, the J gene TRBJ2-7; 9 bases line up with TRBD1. This CDR3 spans 14 amino acids. The V gene's germline CDR1 is SGHTA and CDR2 FQGTGA. This CDR3 reads CASSSDRGSHEQYF. In DNA form, the CDR3 reads TGTGCCAGCAGCTCGGACAGGGGCTCCCACGAGCAGTACTTC.

At least ten counts were recorded for this clonotype. The chain is built from TRBV5-1 and TRBJ2-6; no clear D gene. This CDR3 contains 17 residues. The V and J ends lost 0 bases and 0 bases respectively, with 10 bases between them. CDR1 SGHRS and CDR2 YFSETQ come from the germline V gene. As DNA, the CDR3 is TGCGCCAGCAGCTTGGGGGGAACAAGCTCTGGGGCCAACGTCCTGACTTTC. This gives the protein CASSLGGTSSGANVLTF.

The sample holds a few counts of this clonotype. This chain uses TRBV20-1 with TRBJ1-4; D is uncertain. Germline-derived CDR1 and CDR2 are DFQATT and SNEGSKA (reference sequence). The CDR3 spans 14 residues. Trimming took off 2 bases at V and 8 bases at J, with 15 bases between the two ends. The CDR3 reads CSARKGTSGEKLFF. The CDR3 DNA is TGCAGTGCTAGAAAGGGCACCTCGGGGGAAAAACTGTTTTTT.

This clonotype was detected many times. This chain connects TRBV29-1 to TRBJ2-7; possible D gene TRBD1, 6 bases. The CDR3 length is 13 residues. Germline CDR1 SQVTM, CDR2 ANQGSEA. V was cut by 0 bases and J by 5 bases, with 11 bases left in between. The CDR3 is CSVEEGAGNEQYF. Here the CDR3 DNA reads TGCAGCGTTGAAGAGGGGGCAGGCAACGAGCAGTACTTC.

The V and J genes are TRBV6-6 and TRBJ1-6, with 8 positions matching TRBD1. The CDR3 has 14 residues. V lost 6 bases, J lost 7 bases, and 5 bases stayed unmatched. Germline V gene sequence: CDR1 MNHNY, CDR2 SVGAGI (reference sequence). In DNA, the CDR3 is TGTGCCAGCAGGCGACAGGGGACCAATTCACCCCTCCACTTT. Translation: CASRRQGTNSPLHF.

Concerning this clonotype itself: The CDR3 does not end in the conserved phenylalanine or tryptophan, so this is likely a read error. This chain joins TRBV9 and TRBJ2-1; D not resolved. The germline gives CDR1 SGDLS, CDR2 YYNGEE. Deletions cut 4 bases from V and 2 bases from J, with 13 bases between. This CDR3 contains 15 residues. The CDR3 loop reads CASSLRWSPYNEQFN. The CDR3 DNA follows: TGTGCCAGCAGCCTCCGGTGGTCCCCCTACAATGAGCAGTTCAAC.

This rearrangement joins TRBV12-3 or TRBV12-4 to TRBJ2-3; 14 positions match TRBD2. The CDR3 contains 18 residues. Trimming took 3 bases from V and 0 from J; bases not matched to a gene: 5. CDR3 DNA: TGTGCCAGCAGTTTCCGACTAGCGGGGGGGAAGAGCACAGATACGCAGTATTTT. As protein: CASSFRLAGGKSTDTQYF.

This clonotype came up many times. This chain links TRBV20-1 with TRBJ2-3; no definite D call. CDR1 DFQATT and CDR2 SNEGSKA come from the germline V gene (reference sequence). The length of the CDR3 is 15 residues. V lost 1 base and J lost 5, with 16 bases in between. The DNA of the CDR3 is TGCAGTGCTAGAGTCCCTGCGGCGGTACTAGATACGCAGTATTTT. This encodes CSARVPAAVLDTQYF.

This clonotype showed up many times. This sequence joins TRBV11-3 and TRBJ2-1; D gene uncertain. Trimming left V 3 bases short and J 9 bases short, with 9 bases between. Germline assignment: CDR1 SGHNT and CDR2 YENEEA. The CDR3 covers 12 residues. Here the CDR3 reads CASSLGTGEQFF. The CDR3 DNA follows: TGTGCCAGCAGCTTGGGCACTGGTGAGCAGTTCTTC.

This clonotype was seen a few times. J is TRBJ1-2 and V is TRBV19; no clear D. Germline CDR1 LNHDA, CDR2 SQIVND (reference sequence). V gave up 8 bases and J gave up 4 bases, with 11 bases separating them. The CDR3 is 12 residues long. The CDR3 sequence: CASDTAGYGYTF. CDR3 nucleotide sequence: TGTGCCAGTGACACCGCCGGCTATGGCTACACCTTC.

This clonotype was counted at least ten times. The rearrangement links TRBV7-9 to TRBJ2-7; 9 positions agree with TRBD2. Germline V CDR1 and CDR2: SEHNR, FQNEAQ (reference sequence). The V and J ends lost 5 bases and 5 bases, in that order; junction bases with no gene match: 10. This CDR3 is built from 15 residues. CDR3 sequence (DNA): TGTGCCAGCAGCGACTTAGCGGGAGAGGTCGACGAGCAGTACTTC. Translation gives CASSDLAGEVDEQYF.

This clonotype came up many times. This chain uses TRBV6-1 with TRBJ1-4; D is unresolved. CDR3 length: 14 amino acids. V lost 2 bases to trimming and J lost 6 bases, with 10 bases between them. The germline gives CDR1 MNHNS, CDR2 SASEGT. The CDR3 DNA sequence: TGTGCCAGCAGTGAACGGGGTACCGATGAAAAACTGTTTTTT. It yields the protein CASSERGTDEKLFF.

The chain links TRBV20-1 to TRBJ2-1; possible D gene TRBD1, 6 bases. Germline V lookup: CDR1 DFQATT, CDR2 SNEGSKA (reference sequence). Deletions cut 8 bases from V and 4 bases from J, with 9 bases between. CDR3 length: 11 residues. The CDR3 loop is CSLGTYNEQFF. In DNA, the CDR3 is TGCAGTTTAGGGACATACAATGAGCAGTTCTTC.

This clonotype was counted at least ten times. The gene calls are TRBV15 and TRBJ1-4; D remains ambiguous. Germline V gene lookup returns CDR1 LNHNV and CDR2 YYDKDF (reference sequence). This CDR3 is built from 15 residues. Deletions cut 1 base from V and 6 bases from J, with 12 bases between. CDR3 DNA: TGTGCCACCAGCAGAGGGGGAGACGGCGATGAAAAACTGTTTTTT. Residues: CATSRGGDGDEKLFF.